The 9 T cell receptor beta chains listed next were all sequenced from one sample in a study of T cell repertoires in cytomegalovirus infection. Their specific antigens are unknown. TCRdb ran MiXCR on the reads and lists one entry per CDR3 protein. The sample shows approximately 770,000 distinct CDR3 sequences, 25% to 35% of them seen only once. The sample here was cultured CD8+ T cells from PBMCs, taken from culture after CMV antigen stimulation. Source of these receptors: a human donor in good health (CMV status not recorded). Some clones in this sample may be carry-over from other donors' samples.

V and J are TRBV28 and TRBJ2-5; a possible D gene is TRBD1 (6 bases). Germline V gene sequence: CDR1 MDHEN, CDR2 SYDVKM. V lost 5 bases and J 0 bases, leaving 13 bases between the germline ends. CDR3 length: 15 amino acids. The CDR3 protein is CASSPRDMYQETQYF. In nucleotides, the CDR3 is TGTGCCAGCAGTCCTCGGGACATGTACCAAGAGACCCAGTACTTC.

The chain carries TRBV5-6 and TRBJ2-7; D is perhaps TRBD1 (6 bases). Deletions cut 4 bases from V and 3 bases from J, with 17 bases between. Germline assignment: CDR1 SGHDT and CDR2 YYEEEE. There are 15 residues in the CDR3. Written as DNA, the CDR3 is TGTGCCAGCAGCCTAGGACAGTCATGGGGCTACGAGCAGTACGTC. The encoded protein is CASSLGQSWGYEQYV.

The chain uses TRBV28 and TRBJ2-7; 7 positions agree with TRBD1. CDR1 is MDHEN and CDR2 is SYDVKM in the germline V gene. The CDR3 is 13 residues long. With V trimmed by 8 bases and J by 2 bases, 6 bases remained unmatched. The CDR3 loop reads CASLGQAPYEQYV. For the CDR3, the DNA is TGTGCCAGCTTAGGACAGGCCCCCTACGAGCAGTACGTC.

The J gene is TRBJ1-1, the V gene TRBV14, with 8 bases matching TRBD1. The germline V gene encodes CDR1 SGHDN and CDR2 FVKESK. This CDR3 is built from 16 residues. V shed 0 bases, J shed 0 bases, and the junction held 3 bases outside the gene matches. DNA of the CDR3: TGTGCCAGCAGCCAAGACCGACAGGGGTTGAACACTGAAGCTTTCTTT. This encodes CASSQDRQGLNTEAFF.

The rearrangement links TRBV6-5 to TRBJ1-5; no firm D call. Germline CDR1 MNHEY, CDR2 SVGAGI. Trimming cost V 6 bases and J 5 bases, with 17 bases left between them. CDR3 size: 15 residues. CDR3 coding DNA: TGTGCCAGCAGCCTTACATGGGGTCTGGATCAGCCCCAGCATTTT. Translating gives CASSLTWGLDQPQHF.

The chain employs TRBV7-8 and TRBJ1-3; TRBD1 matches 8 bases. This CDR3 region has 17 residues. Germline assignment: CDR1 SGHVS and CDR2 FQNEAQ. Trimming took 5 bases from V and 0 from J; bases not matched to a gene: 9. The CDR3 region has the DNA TGTGCCAGCAGCACCCGGGACAGGAGTATCTCTGGAAACACCATATATTTT. It codes for CASSTRDRSISGNTIYF.

This rearrangement joins TRBV27 to TRBJ1-4; D uncertain. Trimming removed 6 bases at V and 3 bases at J, with 2 bases between. Germline CDR1 and CDR2: MNHEY and SMNVEV (reference sequence). CDR3 length: 11 residues. The CDR3 protein is CASRSNEKLFF. CDR3 in DNA: TGTGCCAGCAGATCTAATGAAAAACTGTTTTTT.

This clonotype occurred many times. This chain uses TRBV6-6 with TRBJ2-7, with D unclear. V lost 6 bases and J 0 bases, leaving 9 bases between the germline ends. The CDR3 is 13 residues long. Germline loops: CDR1 MNHNY, CDR2 SVGAGI (reference sequence). The CDR3 DNA sequence: TGTGCCAGCAGCCCCTTGGACTCCTACGAGCAGTACGTC. It specifies CASSPLDSYEQYV.

V usage is TRBV12-5 and J usage is TRBJ2-1; possibly TRBD1 or TRBD2 for D (6 bases each). Germline loops: CDR1 LGHNT, CDR2 FRNRAP. The length of the CDR3 is 13 residues. V lost 3 bases and J 9 bases, leaving 12 bases between the germline ends. The CDR3 region has the DNA TGTGCTAGTGGTTTTCGGGGGCGGGGTGAGCAGTTCTTC. This sequence encodes CASGFRGRGEQFF.